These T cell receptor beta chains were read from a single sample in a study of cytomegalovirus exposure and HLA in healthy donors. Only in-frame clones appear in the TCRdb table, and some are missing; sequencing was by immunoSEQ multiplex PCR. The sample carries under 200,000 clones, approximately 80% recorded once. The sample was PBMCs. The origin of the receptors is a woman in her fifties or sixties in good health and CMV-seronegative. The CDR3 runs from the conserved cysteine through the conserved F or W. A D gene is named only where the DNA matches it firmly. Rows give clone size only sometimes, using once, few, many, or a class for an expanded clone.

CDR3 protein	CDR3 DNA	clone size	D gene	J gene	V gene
CASLYSGSAYEQYF	TGTGCCAGCCTATATAGCGGGAGCGCCTACGAGCAGTACTTC	-	TRBD2	TRBJ2-7	TRBV28
CASSDLPTSGISEGGELFF	TGTGCCAGCAGTGATTTGCCGACTAGCGGAATATCAGAGGGCGGGGAGCTGTTTTTT	-	TRBD2	TRBJ2-2	TRBV6-4
CASSLGQGANYGYTF	TGTGCCAGCAGCTTGGGTCAGGGGGCGAACTATGGCTACACCTTC	few	TRBD1	TRBJ1-2	TRBV5-4
CASSEALQVGRLAYEQYF	TGTGCCAGCAGTGAAGCGCTTCAGGTTGGAAGGTTGGCCTACGAGCAGTACTTC	-	-	TRBJ2-7	TRBV2
CATGTATNEKLFF	TGTGCCACCGGGACAGCAACTAATGAAAAACTGTTTTTT	-	TRBD1	TRBJ1-4	TRBV7-8
CASSQVSVSQTGEQYF	TGTGCCAGCAGCCAAGTATCTGTCTCTCAAACAGGGGAGCAGTACTTC	-	-	TRBJ2-7	TRBV4-2
CASSRQGYEQYF	TGTGCCAGCAGCAGACAGGGCTACGAGCAGTACTTC	-	TRBD1	TRBJ2-7	TRBV6-5
CASSSQGRANYGYTF	TGTGCCAGCAGTTCCCAGGGGCGGGCTAACTATGGCTACACCTTC	-	-	TRBJ1-2	TRBV28
CASRGDGGYGYTF	TGTGCCAGCAGAGGGGACGGAGGGTATGGCTACACCTTC	few	-	TRBJ1-2	TRBV6-4
CSVEGQGKAGELFF	TGCAGCGTTGAAGGGCAGGGAAAGGCCGGGGAGCTGTTTTTT	few	-	TRBJ2-2	TRBV29-1
CASSEISLAEYNEQFF	TGTGCCAGCAGTGAAATATCCCTAGCGGAATACAATGAGCAGTTCTTC	-	TRBD2	TRBJ2-1	TRBV6-1
CASSVDSEPQHF	TGTGCCAGTAGTGTCGACAGCGAGCCCCAGCATTTT	-	-	TRBJ1-5	TRBV19
CASSLGTLYTGELFF	TGTGCCAGCAGTTTAGGGACACTCTACACCGGGGAGCTGTTTTTT	-	-	TRBJ2-2	TRBV28
CASTPSPGTPNTEAFF	TGTGCCAGCACCCCCTCTCCGGGGACACCGAACACTGAAGCTTTCTTT	few	-	TRBJ1-1	TRBV7-9
CASSLAGRNSGNTIYF	TGCGCCAGCAGCTTGGCAGGCAGGAACTCTGGAAACACCATATATTTT	-	-	TRBJ1-3	TRBV5-1
CAISDVSTSGGLGEQFF	TGTGCCATCAGTGACGTTTCGACTAGCGGGGGTTTGGGGGAGCAGTTCTTC	-	TRBD2	TRBJ2-1	TRBV10-3
CASSFGVRDIQYF	TGTGCCAGCAGCTTCGGGGTACGGGACATTCAGTACTTC	-	-	TRBJ2-4	TRBV5-6
CASSPTRPGDNEQFF	TGTGCCAGCAGCCCCACTAGGCCCGGGGACAATGAGCAGTTCTTC	-	-	TRBJ2-1	TRBV9
CASRQLGTGNHFGYTF	TGCGCCAGCAGACAACTAGGGACAGGGAACCATTTCGGCTACACCTTC	once	TRBD1	TRBJ1-2	TRBV4-1
CASSRGQNYGYTF	TGTGCCAGCAGTAGGGGACAGAACTATGGCTACACCTTC	-	TRBD1	TRBJ1-2	TRBV28
CASSLQGLVGTPLHF	TGTGCCAGCAGCCTCCAGGGGTTAGTGGGTACACCCCTCCACTTT	-	-	TRBJ1-6	TRBV7-2
CASSPLADLRNEQFF	TGTGCCAGCAGCCCCTTGGCGGATCTTCGGAATGAGCAGTTCTTC	once	-	TRBJ2-1	TRBV27
CASSLGSGFFLFF	TGTGCCAGCAGTTTAGGGTCGGGGTTTTTTCTGTTTTTT	-	-	TRBJ1-4	TRBV28
CASSSMGSWGGDQPQHF	TGTGCCAGCAGTTCGATGGGCTCGTGGGGGGGTGATCAGCCCCAGCATTTT	-	-	TRBJ1-5	TRBV28
CATSRTTSGRDYNEQFF	TGTGCCACCAGCAGAACCACTAGCGGGAGGGATTACAATGAGCAGTTCTTC	-	TRBD2	TRBJ2-1	TRBV15
CASSYTLFGGGYEQYF	TGTGCCAGCAGTTACACCCTCTTCGGGGGAGGCTACGAGCAGTACTTC	once	-	TRBJ2-7	TRBV6-5
CASSLRTGHNSPLHF	TGTGCCAGCAGCTTAAGGACAGGTCATAATTCCCCCCTCCACTTT	-	TRBD1	TRBJ1-6	TRBV11-2